This T cell receptor (beta chain) was captured by sequencing in a study of T cells in Graves' hyperthyroidism and ophthalmopathy (dated by TCRdb to about 2019). Looking at the study overall: Peripheral blood samples were taken at initial diagnosis, before any treatment was given. To identify distinguishing TCR V-J signatures, a discovery cohort of 100 patients was used, comprising under 45 with Graves' ophthalmopathy and approximately 58 with stable Graves' hyperthyroidism. Prospective prediction of ophthalmopathy was tested in an independent validation cohort of under 20 hyperthyroidism patients and 15 to 17 patients who later progressed to ophthalmopathy. The approximately 100 discovery patients were divided at random into training and test sets in a 7:3 ratio. In addition, the study compared T-cell repertoires in thyroid tissue and in blood from six Graves' hyperthyroidism patients. Following sampling, methimazole starting at 30 mg daily was given to hyperthyroidism patients, and high-dose intravenous methylprednisolone was given to ophthalmopathy patients. TCR Vbeta CDR3 sequencing of around 130 peripheral blood samples (roughly 41 ophthalmopathy, over 70 hyperthyroidism and 17 progressor patients) is reported in the paper. General findings and caveats noted by the study authors: No statistical method was used to fix the sample size in advance, and group allocation was not hidden from the investigators. In validation, the model predicted progression to ophthalmopathy a median of about 6 months before onset, with 70% to 71% sensitivity and 72.22% specificity. Ophthalmopathy was separated from stable hyperthyroidism by a 13 V-J signature model, with 87.88% sensitivity and about 81% specificity obtained in cross-validation and 80%/75% obtained in testing. Most expanded thyroid clonotypes (frequency above 0.001) were also found in blood, which suggests that blood repertoires may mirror thyroid immune responses.

This clonotype was observed many times. Its antigen is still unknown. There are no base qualities to consult, and no much larger clone falls within one base. Stable Graves' hyperthyroidism was defined as no progression to ophthalmopathy during 18 months of follow-up. The hyperthyroidism patients were between 18 and 65 years old and newly diagnosed, with a disease duration of less than 2 months. Any patient with an uncontrolled infection, another autoimmune disease, pregnancy or lactation was excluded. Clinical symptoms, serum thyroxine and TRAb, thyroid ultrasound, and orbital computed tomography formed the basis for the diagnoses. PBMCs were separated from approximately 9.9 ml of fresh peripheral blood using Ficoll-Paque density gradient centrifugation. Trizol reagent was used to extract total RNA, and RNA quality was then checked on an Agilent 2100 Bioanalyzer. TCR beta CDR3 regions were amplified from RNA transcripts. A first-round RT-PCR of the TCR CDR3 used the HTBI primer set with the Qiagen OneStep RT-PCR kit. The libraries were constructed in a second round of multiplex PCR and then size-selected and purified. Paired-end sequencing of the libraries was performed with 100 bp reads on an Illumina HiSeq2000. The study's processing was this. SOAPnuke was used to process the raw data, with reads discarded if the reads contained adapters or uncalled bases, had a mean Phred below 15, or lacked an exact constant-primer or identifier match. High-quality paired reads were merged with COPE v1.2.5, and unique nucleotide sequences were defined as clonotypes. MiTCR v1.1 was used to align clonotypes to the IMGT TRBV, TRBD and TRBJ reference segments. The analysis was restricted to V-J combinations with a frequency above 0.0001, which together covered just over 99% of the repertoires. A TCS score was defined as the ratio between F50 (clonal expansion) and ExV (chaos), using BLOSUM62-based TCRdist between CDR3 peptides within each V-J. Welch's t-statistics and random forest reduced roughly 530 V-J features to 13, which were used in a naive Bayes classifier (R e1071). In TCRdb, the public reads were trimmed at Q25 with fastp and aligned with MiXCR, with productive beta chains retained. Entries are consolidated by CDR3 protein sequence, retaining the most common genes and DNA. The V and J calls shown here were made by TCRdb, not taken from the authors' results. The sample includes around 350,000 distinct CDR3 sequences, with around 13% observed a single time. The top ten clones comprise around 9.2% of the sample.

Including the terminal cysteine and phenylalanine, the CDR3 comprises 12 residues. The kept DNA is CDR3 alone, 36 bases in frame from the first base. The germline ends are 9 bases apart after V is trimmed by 5 bases and J by 8 bases. The clonotype comes from a woman aged 18 to 35 with Graves' hyperthyroidism. The sample comprised blood. The chain is encoded by TRBV12-3 or TRBV12-4 joined to TRBJ1-4; the D gene identity is not certain. The sequenced DNA is TGTGCCAGCAGTACGAACAACGAAAAACTGTTTTTT. Its translation is CASSTNNEKLFF.